A selection of T cell receptor beta chains follows, all from one sample in a study of metastatic and nonmetastatic thyroid tumors. TCRdb re-called the PCR reads through MiXCR. Of about 59,000 clones listed, about a sixth are singletons. The sequencing sample was made of blood. The origin of the receptors is a male donor with papillary thyroid cancer or a benign thyroid nodule (not recorded which). Some clones in this sample may be carry-over from other donors' samples. Each CDR3 is given with its conserved first and last residue. The D gene is left open where the match is weak. Clone size is stated in some rows and not others, as once, few, many or a class when expanded.

CDR3 DNA: TGTGCCAGCAGCGAGGGGACTAGCGGGAGGGCCGGGGAGACCCAGTACTTC; CDR3 protein: CASSEGTSGRAGETQYF; V gene: TRBV5-4; J gene: TRBJ2-5; D gene: TRBD2; clone size: many
CDR3 DNA: TGTGCCAGCAGACCGTGGACGGACACCTACGAGCAGTACTTC; CDR3 protein: CASRPWTDTYEQYF; V gene: TRBV12-3/TRBV12-4; J gene: TRBJ2-7; D gene: .; clone size: many
CDR3 DNA: TGTGCCAGCAGCTTAGAGCAGACGTCCGGCAGCAATCAGCCCCAGCATTTT; CDR3 protein: CASSLEQTSGSNQPQHF; V gene: TRBV11-2; J gene: TRBJ1-5; D gene: .; clone size: many
CDR3 DNA: TGTGCCAGCAGCTTCAGAGAGGGGAGCTATGGCTACACCTTC; CDR3 protein: CASSFREGSYGYTF; V gene: TRBV13; J gene: TRBJ1-2; D gene: .; clone size: many
CDR3 DNA: TGTGCCAGCAGCTTAGACCGGAACGAGCAGTACTTC; CDR3 protein: CASSLDRNEQYF; V gene: TRBV7-2; J gene: TRBJ2-7; D gene: .; clone size: .
CDR3 DNA: TGTGCCAGCAGTTTATGTTCCGGTGGAACTAGCAATCAGCCCCAGCATTTT; CDR3 protein: CASSLCSGGTSNQPQHF; V gene: TRBV28; J gene: TRBJ1-5; D gene: .; clone size: .
CDR3 DNA: TGCGCCAGCAGCTTGGATAATGGCTACACCTTC; CDR3 protein: CASSLDNGYTF; V gene: TRBV5-1; J gene: TRBJ1-2; D gene: .; clone size: many
CDR3 DNA: TGCGCCAGCAGCTTGGGACTAGCGGGGAGTTCAGATACGCAGTATTTT; CDR3 protein: CASSLGLAGSSDTQYF; V gene: TRBV5-1; J gene: TRBJ2-3; D gene: TRBD2; clone size: .
CDR3 DNA: TGTGCCAGCAGTTACGTCAGTGAAGCTTTCTTT; CDR3 protein: CASSYVSEAFF; V gene: TRBV6-5; J gene: TRBJ1-1; D gene: .; clone size: few
CDR3 DNA: TGTGCCAGCTCAGAATCAGGGTTCGCGACCTACAATGAGCAGTTCTTC; CDR3 protein: CASSESGFATYNEQFF; V gene: TRBV18; J gene: TRBJ2-1; D gene: .; clone size: .
CDR3 DNA: TGTGCCAGCTTTACTCCGGTGGATGGCTACACCTTC; CDR3 protein: CASFTPVDGYTF; V gene: TRBV28; J gene: TRBJ1-2; D gene: .; clone size: many
CDR3 DNA: TGTGCCAGCAGTTATCCAGGACAGGGAGTAAATGAGCAGTTCTTC; CDR3 protein: CASSYPGQGVNEQFF; V gene: TRBV6-5; J gene: TRBJ2-1; D gene: TRBD1; clone size: many
CDR3 DNA: TGTGCCAGCACGGAAACGAACACCGGGGAGATGTTTTTT; CDR3 protein: CASTETNTGEMFF; V gene: TRBV28; J gene: TRBJ2-2; D gene: .; clone size: .
CDR3 DNA: TGCAGTGCTAGTCCCCAGGGGGGATCGGATCAGCCCCAGCATTTT; CDR3 protein: CSASPQGGSDQPQHF; V gene: TRBV20-1; J gene: TRBJ1-5; D gene: TRBD1; clone size: many
CDR3 DNA: TGTGCCAGCAGCTTGTGGAGCGGGAGCTACGAGCAGTACTTC; CDR3 protein: CASSLWSGSYEQYF; V gene: TRBV13; J gene: TRBJ2-7; D gene: TRBD2; clone size: many
CDR3 DNA: TGTGCCAGCAGCTTAACCGTATTCCAGGGGGTGAACACCGGTGAGCTGTTTTTT; CDR3 protein: CASSLTVFQGVNTGELFF; V gene: TRBV11-1; J gene: TRBJ2-2; D gene: TRBD1; clone size: .
CDR3 DNA: TGTGCCAGCAGCTTAGCTCCGGGGGCGCGGACTGAAGCTTTCTTT; CDR3 protein: CASSLAPGARTEAFF; V gene: TRBV11-3; J gene: TRBJ1-1; D gene: .; clone size: .
CDR3 DNA: TGCAGTGCTAGATCCCCTAGCGGGAGTGCAAAGGTCAACAATGAGCAGTTCTTC; CDR3 protein: CSARSPSGSAKVNNEQFF; V gene: TRBV20-1; J gene: TRBJ2-1; D gene: TRBD2; clone size: .
CDR3 DNA: TGTGCCAGCTCACCAGGACAGACTCCTAATTCACCCCTCCACTTT; CDR3 protein: CASSPGQTPNSPLHF; V gene: TRBV18; J gene: TRBJ1-6; D gene: .; clone size: many
CDR3 DNA: TGTGCCAGCATTCATGGTGAAAATGAGCAGTTCTTC; CDR3 protein: CASIHGENEQFF; V gene: TRBV12-3/TRBV12-4; J gene: TRBJ2-1; D gene: .; clone size: .
CDR3 DNA: TGTGCCACCAGCACCACCCCGACGACTACCCCCGAAGAGACCCAGTACTTC; CDR3 protein: CATSTTPTTTPEETQYF; V gene: TRBV15; J gene: TRBJ2-5; D gene: .; clone size: many
CDR3 DNA: TGTGCCAGCAGTAGAACAGGGACTCAGCCCCAGCATTTT; CDR3 protein: CASSRTGTQPQHF; V gene: TRBV27; J gene: TRBJ1-5; D gene: .; clone size: many
CDR3 DNA: TGTGCCAGCACGGGACAGGAAGGCACCGGGGAGCTGTTTTTT; CDR3 protein: CASTGQEGTGELFF; V gene: TRBV18; J gene: TRBJ2-2; D gene: TRBD1; clone size: many
CDR3 DNA: TGCGCCAGCAGCTTGGTAGGAGGCGGATCGGAGTATGGCTACACCTTC; CDR3 protein: CASSLVGGGSEYGYTF; V gene: TRBV5-1; J gene: TRBJ1-2; D gene: .; clone size: .
CDR3 DNA: TGTGCCAGCAGAACGGGCGTAACGAACACCGGTGAGCTGTTTTTT; CDR3 protein: CASRTGVTNTGELFF; V gene: TRBV6-9; J gene: TRBJ2-2; D gene: .; clone size: .
CDR3 DNA: TGTGCCAGCAGCTTAAGTGGACAGCAATCTTACAATGAGCAGTTCTTC; CDR3 protein: CASSLSGQQSYNEQFF; V gene: TRBV7-3; J gene: TRBJ2-1; D gene: .; clone size: .
CDR3 DNA: TGCAGCGTTGAACAGGGGAGGGACAATGAGCAGTTCTTC; CDR3 protein: CSVEQGRDNEQFF; V gene: TRBV29-1; J gene: TRBJ2-1; D gene: .; clone size: many